The source of this T cell receptor (beta chain) is a study of beta chain features in type 1 diabetes. The sequenced template was cDNA made from the entire isolated RNA. Assay used: immunoSEQ multiplex PCR; TCRdb lists only in-frame clones, some missing. The data contain some 270,000 clones, roughly 8% of them singletons. Germline CDR1 and CDR2: LNHDA and SQIVND (reference sequence). The CDR3 is 13 amino acids. V lost 4 bases, J lost 6 bases, and 9 bases lay in between. Study results and caveats: Naive, central memory and Treg TCRB repertoires seemed to resemble each other more closely in patients than they did in healthy donors. Whether HLA type influences TCRB rearrangement remained unresolved here.

With respect to this clone: Its antigen remains unknown.

The source material was central memory CD4+ T cells from blood. The rearrangement links TRBV19 to TRBJ1-4; weak D call: TRBD1 (5 bases). This sequence originates from a woman between 18 and 29 years old in good health. As DNA, the CDR3 is TGTGCCAGTAGTACCAGGGCCGATGAAAAACTGTTTTTT. It translates to CASSTRADEKLFF. Full variable domain (remainder filled in from reference TRBV19 and TRBJ1-4): DGGITQSPKYLFRKEGQNVTLSCEQNLNHDAMYWYRQDPGQGLRLIYYSQIVNDFQKGDIAEGYSVSREKKESFPLTVTSAQKNPTAFYLCASSTRADEKLFFGSGTQLSVL.